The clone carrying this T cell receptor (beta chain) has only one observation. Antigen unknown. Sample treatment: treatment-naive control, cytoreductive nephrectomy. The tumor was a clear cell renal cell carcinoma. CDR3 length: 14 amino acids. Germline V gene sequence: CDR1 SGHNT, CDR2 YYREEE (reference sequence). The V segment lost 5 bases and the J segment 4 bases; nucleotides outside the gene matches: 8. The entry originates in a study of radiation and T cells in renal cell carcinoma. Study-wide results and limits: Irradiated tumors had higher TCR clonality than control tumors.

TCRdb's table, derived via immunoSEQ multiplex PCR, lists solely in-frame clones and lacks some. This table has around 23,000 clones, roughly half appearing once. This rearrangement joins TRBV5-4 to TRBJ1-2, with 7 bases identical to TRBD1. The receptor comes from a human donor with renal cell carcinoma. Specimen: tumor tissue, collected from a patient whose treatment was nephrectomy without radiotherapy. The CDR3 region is CASRSGQTLYGYTF. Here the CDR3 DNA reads TGTGCCAGCAGATCGGGACAGACCCTCTATGGCTACACCTTC.